The 9 T cell receptor beta chains below were found in one sample sequenced in a study of cytotoxic CD8 clonotypes in ibrutinib-treated CLL. Generated by immunoSEQ multiplex PCR, the TCRdb table keeps only in-frame clones and is missing some. This sample has 130,000 or so clones; around 80% occur once, and the top ten carry 3% to 4%. Material: PBMCs, obtained after 24 months of ibrutinib treatment. These receptors were obtained from a human donor with chronic lymphocytic leukemia.

The CDR3 coding sequence is TGTGCCAGCAGCCAAGGTCGATTTGATGGCTACACCTTC. Its protein product is CASSQGRFDGYTF. This chain links TRBV7-9 with TRBJ1-2; D uncertain. Trimming shortened V by 5 bases and J by 6 bases, and 13 bases separated the two germline ends. This CDR3 has 13 residues. The germline CDR1 and CDR2 sequences are SEHNR and FQNEAQ (reference sequence). Full variable domain (remainder filled in from reference TRBV7-9 and TRBJ1-2): DTGVSQNPRHKITKRGQNVTFRCDPISEHNRLYWYRQTLGQGPEFLTYFQNEAQLEKSRLLSDRFSAERPKGSFSTLEIQRTEQGDSAMYLCASSQGRFDGYTFGSGTRLTVV.

The genes are TRBV10-1 and TRBJ2-7; TRBD1 is a possible D gene (6 bases). In germline, CDR1 is WNHNN, CDR2 SYGVQD (reference sequence). This CDR3 is built from 15 residues. V was shortened by 2 bases and J by 2 bases, with 13 bases between the two germline ends. The DNA for the CDR3 is TGCGCCAGCAGTGAGGGTGCAGGGGCGACCTACGAGCAGTACTTC. The encoded protein is CASSEGAGATYEQYF.

This clone was seen only once. The V and J genes are TRBV7-2 and TRBJ2-1, with D possibly TRBD1 on 5 matching bases. The CDR3 runs 12 residues. The germline V gene has CDR1 SGHTA and CDR2 FQGNSA. V was pared by 5 bases and J by 6 bases, with 8 bases between. Written as DNA, the CDR3 is TGTGCCAGCAGCAGTGACAGCAATGAGCAGTTCTTC. Its protein is CASSSDSNEQFF.

This rearrangement joins TRBV12-5 to TRBJ1-6; possibly TRBD1 for D (6 bases). The CDR3 sequence is 13 residues long. CDR1 is LGHNT and CDR2 is FRNRAP in the germline V gene. The V gene lost 1 base and the J gene lost 8 bases, with 6 bases spanning the gap. The DNA of the CDR3 is TGTGCTAGTGGTTTGGACAGGGATTCACCCCTCCACTTT. Translation: CASGLDRDSPLHF. Full variable domain (missing parts from reference TRBV12-5 and TRBJ1-6): DARVTQTPRHKVTEMGQEVTMRCQPILGHNTVFWYRQTMMQGLELLAYFRNRAPLDDSGMPKDRFSAEMPDATLATLKIQPSEPRDSAVYFCASGLDRDSPLHFGNGTRLTVT.

The chain uses TRBV21-1 and TRBJ2-7. TRBV21-1 is an annotated pseudogene. This CDR3 region has 14 residues. Written as DNA, the CDR3 is TGTGCCAGCAGAGACACCGGGTCCCTCGGCGAGCAGTACTTC. This gives the protein CASRDTGSLGEQYF.

The chain uses TRBV29-1 and TRBJ1-6; possibly TRBD1 for D (6 bases). The V and J ends lost 7 bases and 7 bases respectively, with 17 bases between them. Germline V gene sequence: CDR1 SQVTM, CDR2 ANQGSEA. The CDR3 length is 14 residues. The CDR3 protein is CSARLDSPNSPLHF. The DNA of the CDR3 is TGCAGCGCCCGATTGGACAGCCCCAATTCACCCCTCCACTTT.

This clone was detected only once. V usage is TRBV19 and J usage is TRBJ2-2; 12 bases are a match to TRBD2. The V gene's germline CDR1 is LNHDA and CDR2 SQIVND (reference sequence). V was clipped by 6 bases and J by 1 base; unmatched bases: 0. The CDR3 loop spans 15 amino acids. In nucleotides, the CDR3 is TGTGCCAGTAGACTAGCGGGGGGGAACACCGGGGAGCTGTTTTTT. This codes for CASRLAGGNTGELFF.

The chain has TRBV25-1 and TRBJ2-5; the D gene is possibly TRBD1 (6 bases). There are 18 residues in the CDR3. Per germline, CDR1 MGHDK and CDR2 SYGVNS. V lost 0 bases, J lost 0 bases, and 17 bases lay in between. The CDR3 spells CASSEYALGTRYQETQYF. The CDR3 bases are TGTGCCAGCAGTGAATATGCTCTGGGGACAAGGTACCAAGAGACCCAGTACTTC.

This clone has only one observation. The V and J genes are TRBV5-6 and TRBJ1-2; 10 bases are shared with TRBD1. Trimming cost V 4 bases and J 8 bases; bases outside gene matches: 8. Looked up from germline, CDR1 is SGHDT and CDR2 is YYEEEE. This CDR3 region has 14 residues. CDR3 protein: CASSTGQGVGGYTF. The CDR3 DNA reads TGTGCCAGCAGCACAGGACAGGGGGTGGGAGGCTACACCTTC.